The next 29 T cell receptor beta chains were all read from a single sample in a study of T cells in Graves' hyperthyroidism and ophthalmopathy. Amplified TCR beta CDR3 regions came from RNA transcripts. First-round RT-PCR targeting the TCR CDR3 was performed with the HTBI primer set. TCRdb passed the multiplex PCR reads through MiXCR, listing each CDR3 protein once. The sample contains 730,000 or so distinct CDR3 sequences, around a sixth of which appear only once. The sequenced sample consisted of blood. The receptors come from a woman in her 50s with Graves' hyperthyroidism that later progressed to Graves' ophthalmopathy.

V and J are TRBV9 and TRBJ1-2; D may be TRBD1 (6 bases). Per germline, CDR1 SGDLS and CDR2 YYNGEE. Trimming cost V 3 bases and J 4 bases, with 10 bases left between them. The CDR3 is 13 residues long. CDR3 bases: TGTGCCAGCAGCGACGACAGGCCCTATGGCTACACCTTC. Encoded protein: CASSDDRPYGYTF.

The chain carries TRBV19 and TRBJ2-3; 8 bases line up with TRBD1. J lost 1 base, V lost 5 bases, and 11 bases had no gene match. This CDR3 region has 17 residues. Per the germline V gene, CDR1 is LNHDA and CDR2 is SQIVND (reference sequence). CDR3 nucleotides: TGTGCCAGTAGTCTAGCATGGGGACAGGCGGGCACAGATACGCAGTATTTT. Translated: CASSLAWGQAGTDTQYF.

This clonotype was observed many times. The DNA of the CDR3 is TGTGCCTGGAGTGTACGGTTGGGCGGTGACAATGAGCAGTTCTTC. Translated: CAWSVRLGGDNEQFF. V is TRBV30 and J is TRBJ2-1, with D uncertain. Germline-derived CDR1 and CDR2 are GTSNPN and SVGIG (reference sequence). The CDR3 runs 15 residues. Trimming removed 0 bases from V and 5 bases from J, with 14 bases in between.

There are a few counts of this clonotype. V and J are TRBV7-8 and TRBJ1-1; D is ambiguous. Between the trimmed V and J ends, which lost 5 bases and 4 bases, there was a span of 11 bases. The germline gives CDR1 SGHVS, CDR2 FQNEAQ. The CDR3 contains 13 residues. In nucleotides, the CDR3 is TGTGCCAGCAGCGCCCGTCTGGGCACTGAAGCTTTCTTT. It encodes CASSARLGTEAFF.

Comment on this clonotype: The germline gene is not matched at one end of the junction; a read error may be the cause. The V gene is TRBV5-1, the J gene TRBJ1-6; 7 bases agree with TRBD1. This CDR3 has 15 amino acids. The V gene's germline CDR1 is SGHRS and CDR2 YFSETQ. The CDR3 is CASSPWETGTSLLHF. As DNA, the CDR3 is TGCGCCAGCAGCCCGTGGGAGACAGGGACTTCACTCCTCCACTTT.

This clonotype was detected a few times. The rearrangement joins TRBV14 to TRBJ1-2, with 9 bases identical to TRBD1. With V trimmed by 4 bases and J by 6 bases, 3 bases remained unmatched. This CDR3 comprises 13 residues. Germline CDR1 is SGHDN and CDR2 is FVKESK. The DNA for the CDR3 is TGTGCCAGCAGCCGGACAGGGGCCGATGGCTACACCTTC. It codes for CASSRTGADGYTF.

This clonotype was counted between two and nine times. The rearrangement uses TRBV6-1 and TRBJ2-2; TRBD2 matches 8 bases. This CDR3 spans 16 amino acids. From germline, CDR1 is MNHNS and CDR2 SASEGT. Trimming at V came to 5 bases and at J to 2 bases, leaving 7 bases not matched to a gene. CDR3 nucleotides: TGTGCCAGCAGTTATAACGGGGGGGCAAACACCGGGGAGCTGTTTTTT. The encoded protein is CASSYNGGANTGELFF.

This clonotype was recorded at least ten times. The chain links TRBV11-2 to TRBJ2-5; 7 bases map to TRBD2. This CDR3 has 16 amino acids. Trimming at V came to 3 bases and at J to 5 bases, leaving 12 bases not matched to a gene. The germline CDR1 and CDR2 sequences are SGHAT and FQNNGV. This chain's CDR3 is CASSLASGIPGETQYF. The CDR3 DNA reads TGTGCCAGCAGCTTGGCTAGCGGTATCCCTGGGGAGACCCAGTACTTC.

The rearrangement joins TRBV11-2 to TRBJ1-1, with 7 bases aligning to TRBD1. Losses at the gene ends were 3 bases for V and 4 bases for J; bases not matched to a gene: 11. The V gene's germline CDR1 is SGHAT and CDR2 FQNNGV. This CDR3 comprises 16 residues. In DNA form, the CDR3 reads TGTGCCAGCAGCTTCGGAATGTTAAACAGGGGCACTGAAGCTTTCTTT. This codes for CASSFGMLNRGTEAFF.

This clonotype has ten or more counts. V and J are TRBV3-1 and TRBJ2-4; D not certain. Between the trimmed V and J ends, which lost 2 bases and 0 bases, there was a span of 14 bases. There are 17 residues in the CDR3. From germline, CDR1 is LGHDT and CDR2 YNNKEL (reference sequence). The CDR3: CASSQRWARLAKNIQYF. DNA of the CDR3: TGTGCCAGCAGCCAACGGTGGGCCCGCTTAGCCAAAAACATTCAGTACTTC. The whole variable domain, filled in from reference TRBV3-1 and TRBJ2-4, reads DTAVSQTPKYLVTQMGNDKSIKCEQNLGHDTMYWYKQDSKKFLKIMFSYNNKELIINETVPNRFSPKSPDKAHLNLHINSLELGDSAVYFCASSQRWARLAKNIQYFGAGTRLSVL.

This chain links TRBV14 with TRBJ2-1, with D perhaps assigned TRBD1 or TRBD2 (5 bases each). Germline V gene lookup returns CDR1 SGHDN and CDR2 FVKESK. The CDR3 runs to 16 residues. Between the trimmed V and J ends, which lost 4 bases and 6 bases, there was a span of 19 bases. CDR3 sequence: CASSRDSGPPSNEQFF. DNA for the CDR3: TGTGCCAGCAGCCGAGACAGCGGCCCTCCTTCCAATGAGCAGTTCTTC.

This clonotype has at least ten counts. The V call is TRBV9, the J call TRBJ2-5; TRBD1 matches 8 bases. The CDR3 is 16 residues long. Germline V lookup: CDR1 SGDLS, CDR2 YYNGEE. V was clipped by 2 bases and J by 5 bases; unmatched bases: 11. As DNA, the CDR3 is TGTGCCAGCAGCGTTGGTCGCGACAGGGGAAGCGAGACCCAGTACTTC. Protein product: CASSVGRDRGSETQYF. Supplemented by reference TRBV9 and TRBJ2-5, the full variable domain reads DSGVTQTPKHLITATGQRVTLRCSPRSGDLSVYWYQQSLDQGLQFLIQYYNGEERAKGNILERFSAQQFPDLHSELNLSSLELGDSALYFCASSVGRDRGSETQYFGPGTRLLVL.

There are many counts of this clonotype. The chain is built from TRBV11-3 and TRBJ2-1, with a possible D match to TRBD2 (6 bases). Per the germline V gene, CDR1 is SGHNT and CDR2 is YENEEA. Trimming removed 0 bases from V and 0 bases from J, with 9 bases in between. The CDR3 is 16 residues long. The CDR3 nucleotides read TGTGCCAGCAGCTTAGAGTCCGGGAGCTCCTACAATGAGCAGTTCTTC. The encoded protein is CASSLESGSSYNEQFF.

There are a few counts of this clonotype. The V gene is TRBV7-3, the J gene TRBJ1-6; D gene ambiguous. CDR3 size: 14 residues. Per the germline V gene, CDR1 is SGHTA and CDR2 is FQGTGA. With 1 base removed from V and 7 bases from J, the gap between germline ends came to 8 bases. The CDR3 region has the DNA TGTGCCAGCAGCTTAATGACCGCCAATTCACCCCTCCACTTT. As protein: CASSLMTANSPLHF.

The V gene is TRBV7-9, the J gene TRBJ1-2; maybe TRBD1 (5 bases). The CDR3 is 14 amino acids. V lost 5 bases, J lost 8 bases, and 18 bases lay in between. The V gene's germline CDR1 is SEHNR and CDR2 FQNEAQ (reference sequence). DNA for the CDR3: TGTGCCAGCAGCCTACAGGAATTAACTAGGGGCTACACCTTC. This sequence encodes CASSLQELTRGYTF.

This clonotype was seen ten or more times. V usage is TRBV2 and J usage is TRBJ2-1; D perhaps matches TRBD2 (7 bases). The CDR3 sequence is 15 residues long. Trimming took off 6 bases at V and 4 bases at J, with 16 bases between the two ends. The germline gives CDR1 SNHLY, CDR2 FYNNEI. The CDR3 DNA sequence: TGTGCCAGCAGCCTATTCGGGGGGACATACAATGAGCAGTTCTTC. It yields the protein CASSLFGGTYNEQFF.

CDR3: CASSLNRDFGGNEQFF. CDR3 coding DNA: TGCGCCAGCAGCCTGAACAGGGATTTCGGCGGCAATGAGCAGTTCTTC. V gene TRBV4-1 combines with J gene TRBJ2-1, with D possibly matching TRBD1 (6 bases). Germline V gene data show CDR1 as MGHRA and CDR2 as YSYEKL. Trimming removed 4 bases at V and 6 bases at J, with 19 bases between. CDR3 length: 16 residues.

The sample holds a few counts of this clonotype. V and J are TRBV7-9 and TRBJ2-1; 8 bases map to TRBD2. The CDR3 is made up of 13 amino acids. CDR1 is SEHNR and CDR2 is FQNEAQ in the germline V gene (reference sequence). The ends lost 4 bases at V and 15 bases at J; junction bases unmatched: 11. CDR3 sequence reads: CASSWGTSIILFF. CDR3 DNA sequence: TGTGCCAGCAGCTGGGGGACTAGTATTATTCTGTTCTTC.

In this sample, this clonotype turned up many times. The chain joins TRBV6-1 to TRBJ2-3, with 8 bases that match TRBD2. The V gene's germline CDR1 is MNHNS and CDR2 SASEGT. The CDR3 length is 17 residues. V trimming: 0 bases; J trimming: 3 bases; junction bases outside the gene matches: 8. The CDR3 bases are TGTGCCAGCAGTGAAGCGCTTCCGGGAGGGGGAACAGATACGCAGTATTTT. It specifies CASSEALPGGGTDTQYF.

This clonotype was recorded many times. The V call is TRBV2, the J call TRBJ2-2, with D unresolved. CDR3 length: 13 residues. Trimming took 4 bases from V and 4 from J, leaving 7 bases between them. Germline V gene sequence: CDR1 SNHLY, CDR2 FYNNEI. The CDR3 nucleotides read TGTGCCAGCAGTGTACTACCCACCGGGGAGCTGTTTTTT. Translated, it gives CASSVLPTGELFF.

The chain has TRBV12-3 or TRBV12-4 and TRBJ1-1; TRBD1 might be the D (6 bases). V was shortened by 2 bases and J by 4 bases, with 14 bases between the two germline ends. The CDR3 is 15 residues long. CDR3 sequence (DNA): TGTGCCAGCAGTTTATCACAGGGATGGAGCACTGAAGCTTTCTTT. Its protein product is CASSLSQGWSTEAFF.

This clonotype showed up many times. The V call is TRBV18, the J call TRBJ2-3, with D possibly matching TRBD1 (5 bases). CDR1 is KGHSH and CDR2 is LQKENI in the germline V gene. The ends were cut back, 0 bases at V and 5 bases at J, with 12 bases in the middle. The CDR3 covers 15 residues. The CDR3 loop reads CASSPPGALVDTQYF. The CDR3 DNA is TGTGCCAGCTCACCACCAGGGGCCCTGGTAGATACGCAGTATTTT.

The rearrangement uses TRBV27 and TRBJ2-7; D gene uncertain. The CDR3 spans 14 residues. V lost 0 bases and J 2 bases, leaving 8 bases between the germline ends. CDR1 and CDR2 from the germline V gene are MNHEY and SMNVEV (reference sequence). CDR3 sequence: CASSLSLETYEQYF. CDR3 DNA: TGTGCCAGCAGTTTATCGTTAGAAACCTACGAGCAGTACTTC.

The chain uses TRBV12-3 or TRBV12-4 and TRBJ1-2; TRBD1 aligns across 7 bases. The length of the CDR3 is 15 residues. V shed 6 bases and J 8 bases; nucleotides not matched to a gene: 15. CDR3 in DNA: TGTGCCAGCAGCCACAACCCCGACAGGGTGAGGGGCTACACCTTC. Translating it yields CASSHNPDRVRGYTF.

V gene TRBV10-1 combines with J gene TRBJ1-1; D remains unclear. The CDR3 consists of 14 residues. Germline V CDR1 and CDR2: WNHNN, SYGVQD (reference sequence). V was pared by 0 bases and J by 4 bases, with 9 bases between. The CDR3 here is CASSESRGVTEAFF. The CDR3 coding sequence is TGCGCCAGCAGTGAGTCCCGGGGTGTCACTGAAGCTTTCTTT.

This clonotype appeared a few times. Its ends do not fully match the called genes, so a read error is possible. The chain joins TRBV7-7 to TRBJ1-5; D call uncertain. This CDR3 is 15 amino acids long. Germline V gene lookup returns CDR1 SSHAT and CDR2 FNYEAQ (reference sequence). CDR3 sequence (DNA): TGTGCTAGCAGTCTTAGAATCTGGGAGGGACAGCCCCAGCATTTT. Its protein product is CASSLRIWEGQPQHF.

Only a few counts were recorded for this clonotype. The chain links TRBV5-4 to TRBJ1-1; D is possibly TRBD1 (5 bases). V gave up 0 bases and J gave up 0 bases, with 12 bases separating them. The CDR3 contains 16 residues. Germline CDR1 is SGHNT and CDR2 is YYREEE (reference sequence). The CDR3 DNA reads as TGTGCCAGCAGCTTGGCCGAGAGGGGTATGAACACTGAAGCTTTCTTT. Translation gives CASSLAERGMNTEAFF.

The J gene is TRBJ1-5, the V gene TRBV19; 10 bases line up with TRBD1. Germline lookup yields CDR1 LNHDA and CDR2 SQIVND (reference sequence). Trimming took 5 bases from V and 4 from J; bases not matched to a gene: 11. This CDR3 is built from 17 residues. This CDR3 reads CASSFQTGGLANQPQHF. CDR3 coding DNA: TGTGCCAGTAGTTTTCAGACAGGGGGCTTAGCAAATCAGCCCCAGCATTTT. The full variable domain, its missing parts supplied by reference TRBV19 and TRBJ1-5, is DGGITQSPKYLFRKEGQNVTLSCEQNLNHDAMYWYRQDPGQGLRLIYYSQIVNDFQKGDIAEGYSVSREKKESFPLTVTSAQKNPTAFYLCASSFQTGGLANQPQHFGDGTRLSIL.

In this sample, this clonotype turned up once. V and J are TRBV30 and TRBJ1-2; TRBD1 matches at 7 bases. This CDR3 comprises 12 residues. CDR1 is GTSNPN and CDR2 is SVGIG in the germline V gene (reference sequence). With V trimmed by 4 bases and J by 7 bases, 6 bases remained unmatched. The DNA for the CDR3 is TGTGCCTGGATGGGGACAGCAGCTGGCTACACCTTC. It translates to CAWMGTAAGYTF.